Below are 22 T cell receptor beta chains sequenced from a single sample in a study of T cell changes during pregnancy in multiple sclerosis. Only in-frame clones appear in the TCRdb table, and some are missing; sequencing was by immunoSEQ multiplex PCR. The repertoire holds under 75,000 clones, with 92% as singletons. Sequenced here: CD4+ T cells from peripheral blood mononuclear cells, sampled after pregnancy. The receptors here all came from a female donor with multiple sclerosis, enrolled in a pregnancy study.

This clone was found once. The gene calls are TRBV5-1 and TRBJ1-1; D is possibly TRBD1 (6 bases). This CDR3 is 15 amino acids long. Germline V gene sequence: CDR1 SGHRS, CDR2 YFSETQ. Between the trimmed V and J ends, which lost 0 bases and 1 base, there was a span of 10 bases. This CDR3 reads CASSLDRVPNTEAFF. CDR3 in DNA: TGCGCCAGCAGCTTGGACAGGGTGCCGAACACTGAAGCTTTCTTT.

This chain joins TRBV19 and TRBJ2-5; TRBD1 matches 10 bases. CDR1 is LNHDA and CDR2 is SQIVND in the germline V gene (reference sequence). The CDR3 runs 17 residues. The V segment lost 1 base and the J segment 6 bases; nucleotides outside the gene matches: 11. CDR3 amino acids: CASSIGKRDRGFQTQYF. CDR3 coding DNA: TGTGCCAGTAGTATAGGGAAAAGGGACAGGGGATTTCAGACCCAGTACTTC.

V gene TRBV30 combines with J gene TRBJ1-6; TRBD1 might be the D (5 bases). Germline CDR1 is GTSNPN and CDR2 is SVGIG (reference sequence). The CDR3 totals 18 residues. Trimming took 4 bases from V and 2 from J, leaving 21 bases between them. The CDR3 sequence: CAWNRGGTRGTYNSPLHF. CDR3 DNA sequence: TGTGCCTGGAACCGTGGGGGGACCCGGGGGACCTATAATTCACCCCTCCACTTT.

This chain connects TRBV2 to TRBJ1-5; 10 bases line up with TRBD1. The CDR3 extends over 14 amino acids. Germline V gene lookup returns CDR1 SNHLY and CDR2 FYNNEI. The ends lost 4 bases at V and 5 bases at J; junction bases unmatched: 2. The CDR3 DNA follows: TGTGCCAGCAGTGTAGGGACAGGGGATCAGCCCCAGCATTTT. Translated, it gives CASSVGTGDQPQHF.

The chain combines TRBV5-1 with TRBJ1-2, with D uncertain. CDR3 length equals 12 residues. Trimming shortened V by 6 bases and J by 4 bases, and 10 bases separated the two germline ends. In germline, CDR1 is SGHRS, CDR2 YFSETQ. CDR3 sequence: CASKGGGYGYTF. CDR3 DNA sequence: TGCGCCAGCAAGGGCGGAGGCTATGGCTACACCTTC.

V and J are TRBV5-1 and TRBJ1-2; D call uncertain. V was clipped by 0 bases and J by 0 bases, with 9 bases between them. This CDR3 has 15 residues. In germline, CDR1 is SGHRS, CDR2 YFSETQ. The CDR3 DNA is TGCGCCAGCAGCTTGGCCATACAGCCTAACTATGGCTACACCTTC. Translated, it gives CASSLAIQPNYGYTF.

The genes are TRBV6-1 and TRBJ1-3; D may be TRBD1 (5 bases). Trimming cost V 3 bases and J 2 bases, with 11 bases left between them. This CDR3 comprises 15 residues. Germline V gives CDR1 MNHNS, CDR2 SASEGT. The CDR3: CASSEGRGAGNTIYF. The CDR3 bases are TGTGCCAGCAGTGAGGGACGGGGGGCTGGAAACACCATATATTTT.

This rearrangement joins TRBV4-1 to TRBJ2-5; 9 nucleotides align to TRBD2. Germline V lookup: CDR1 MGHRA, CDR2 YSYEKL. The CDR3 extends over 16 amino acids. V dropped 1 base and J dropped 4; count of bases not matched to a gene: 7. The CDR3 here is CASSQGLAGTIETQYF. CDR3 DNA sequence: TGCGCCAGCAGCCAAGGTCTAGCGGGAACCATAGAGACCCAGTACTTC.

The gene calls are TRBV6-6 and TRBJ1-3; D is unclear. CDR3 size: 14 residues. Trimming cost V 6 bases and J 2 bases, with 11 bases left between them. Germline assignment: CDR1 MNHNY and CDR2 SVGAGI (reference sequence). CDR3 in DNA: TGTGCCAGCAGAGCGCGGACTGCTGGAAACACCATATATTTT. Translating it yields CASRARTAGNTIYF.

This clone was detected a few times. The rearrangement joins TRBV5-1 to TRBJ1-1, with D possibly being TRBD1 (5 bases). The CDR3 extends over 17 amino acids. Germline assignment: CDR1 SGHRS and CDR2 YFSETQ. V gave up 0 bases and J gave up 0 bases, with 15 bases separating them. CDR3 sequence: CASSLETVPKMNTEAFF. The DNA for the CDR3 is TGCGCCAGCAGCTTGGAGACAGTGCCTAAGATGAACACTGAAGCTTTCTTT.

This chain connects TRBV9 to TRBJ1-6; D unclear. Per germline, CDR1 SGDLS and CDR2 YYNGEE. The CDR3 contains 18 residues. Trimming stripped 0 bases from V and 4 bases from J, with 17 bases between. Here the CDR3 DNA reads TGTGCCAGCAGCGTAGGCCCCATTGGACGCGGGTATAATTCACCCCTCCACTTT. This gives the protein CASSVGPIGRGYNSPLHF.

This chain joins TRBV29-1 and TRBJ1-2; weak D call: TRBD1 (6 bases). Per germline, CDR1 SQVTM and CDR2 ANQGSEA. There are 14 residues in the CDR3. CDR3 in amino acids: CRKLRGGLNYGYTF. The CDR3 DNA reads as TGCAGGAAATTAAGGGGGGGGCTGAACTATGGCTACACCTTC.

The CDR3: CASSLGGTGGATTQYF. In DNA, the CDR3 is TGTGCCAGCAGCTTGGGTGGGACAGGGGGCGCGACGACGCAGTATTTT. This sequence joins TRBV7-9 and TRBJ2-3; the match to TRBD1 covers 12 bases. The germline gives CDR1 SEHNR, CDR2 FQNEAQ (reference sequence). The CDR3 is made up of 16 amino acids. The V segment lost 3 bases and the J segment 9 bases; nucleotides outside the gene matches: 10.

The chain links TRBV28 to TRBJ2-7; TRBD1 agrees at 9 bases. CDR1 and CDR2 from the germline V gene are MDHEN and SYDVKM. Trimming at V came to 6 bases and at J to 3 bases, leaving 9 bases not matched to a gene. CDR3 length equals 15 residues. The CDR3 is CASRSLLGQGYEQYF. The CDR3, as DNA: TGTGCCAGCAGATCTTTACTGGGACAGGGCTACGAGCAGTACTTC.

This sequence joins TRBV7-2 and TRBJ2-5, with 10 bases that match TRBD2. The CDR3 length is 16 residues. Germline V CDR1 and CDR2: SGHTA, FQGNSA. J was trimmed by 4 bases and V by 0 bases; bases with no gene match: 5. This CDR3 reads CASSLAQRGGLETQYF. Here the CDR3 DNA reads TGTGCCAGCAGCTTAGCGCAGCGGGGGGGCCTAGAGACCCAGTACTTC.

The chain employs TRBV6-1 and TRBJ1-5, with 12 bases that match TRBD1. This CDR3 comprises 15 residues. V lost 8 bases and J lost 1; bases outside the gene matches: 3. Germline lookup yields CDR1 MNHNS and CDR2 SASEGT. CDR3 sequence: CASGTGGGSNQPQHF. CDR3 nucleotide sequence: TGTGCCAGCGGGACAGGGGGCGGGAGCAATCAGCCCCAGCATTTT.

To note about this clone: Other DNA sequences in the same sample also yield this CDR3. V gene TRBV5-1 combines with J gene TRBJ1-4; 8 nucleotides line up with TRBD1. Germline loops: CDR1 SGHRS, CDR2 YFSETQ. Unmatched junction bases numbered 6, after V lost 3 bases and J lost 8 bases. The CDR3 has 14 residues. The CDR3 protein is CASSSGQGREKLFF. The CDR3 region has the DNA TGCGCCAGCAGCTCCGGACAGGGTCGGGAAAAACTGTTTTTT.

The rearrangement links TRBV7-3 to TRBJ2-1, with 7 bases identical to TRBD2. With V trimmed by 2 bases and J by 8 bases, 12 bases remained unmatched. CDR3 length: 16 amino acids. Looked up from germline, CDR1 is SGHTA and CDR2 is FQGTGA. The CDR3 nucleotides read TGTGCCAGCAGCTTAGGGGGGGGAATGGGGATAGATGAGCAGTTCTTC. The encoded protein is CASSLGGGMGIDEQFF.

CDR3 sequence (DNA): TGTGCCAGCAGCTGGACACAGGGTTTGAACACTGAAGCTTTCTTT. This sequence encodes CASSWTQGLNTEAFF. The rearrangement links TRBV5-5 to TRBJ1-1, with a possible D match to TRBD1 (6 bases). Per the germline V gene, CDR1 is SGHKS and CDR2 is YYEKEE (reference sequence). The CDR3 sequence is 15 residues long. Trimming stripped 3 bases from V and 0 bases from J, with 12 bases between. Variable domain in full (rest from reference TRBV5-5 and TRBJ1-1): DAGVTQSPTHLIKTRGQQVTLRCSPISGHKSVSWYQQVLGQGPQFIFQYYEKEERGRGNFPDRFSARQFPNYSSELNVNALLLGDSALYLCASSWTQGLNTEAFFGQGTRLTVV.

The rearrangement joins TRBV4-1 to TRBJ1-4; TRBD1 agrees at 8 bases. V dropped 5 bases and J dropped 7; count of bases not matched to a gene: 9. Germline V lookup: CDR1 MGHRA, CDR2 YSYEKL. CDR3 length: 15 amino acids. CDR3 in amino acids: CASSSQDRDGEKLFF. The CDR3 DNA is TGCGCCAGCAGCTCCCAGGACAGGGATGGTGAAAAACTGTTTTTT.

V is TRBV7-9 and J is TRBJ2-5, with 9 bases identical to TRBD1. Trimming cost V 5 bases and J 1 base; bases outside gene matches: 8. The CDR3 is made up of 16 amino acids. The germline V gene encodes CDR1 SEHNR and CDR2 FQNEAQ (reference sequence). The CDR3: CASSVSGTGPQETQYF. The CDR3, as DNA: TGTGCCAGCAGCGTGTCCGGGACAGGGCCCCAAGAGACCCAGTACTTC.

The rearrangement joins TRBV9 to TRBJ2-3; perhaps TRBD2 as D (6 bases). V was trimmed by 4 bases and J by 1 base, leaving 10 bases between them. The CDR3 length is 14 residues. The V gene's germline CDR1 is SGDLS and CDR2 YYNGEE. CDR3 DNA: TGTGCCAGCAGCCTGTGGGGGGGCACAGATACGCAGTATTTT. This sequence encodes CASSLWGGTDTQYF.